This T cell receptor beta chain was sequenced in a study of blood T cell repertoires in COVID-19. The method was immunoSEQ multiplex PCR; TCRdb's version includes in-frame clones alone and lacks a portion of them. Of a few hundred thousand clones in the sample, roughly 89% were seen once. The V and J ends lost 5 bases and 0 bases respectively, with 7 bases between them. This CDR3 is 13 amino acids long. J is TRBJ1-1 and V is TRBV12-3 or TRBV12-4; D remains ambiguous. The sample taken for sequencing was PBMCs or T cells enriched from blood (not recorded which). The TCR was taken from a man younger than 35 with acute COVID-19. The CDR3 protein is CASSDTLNTEAFF. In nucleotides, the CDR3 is TGTGCCAGCAGTGACACTTTGAACACTGAAGCTTTCTTT.